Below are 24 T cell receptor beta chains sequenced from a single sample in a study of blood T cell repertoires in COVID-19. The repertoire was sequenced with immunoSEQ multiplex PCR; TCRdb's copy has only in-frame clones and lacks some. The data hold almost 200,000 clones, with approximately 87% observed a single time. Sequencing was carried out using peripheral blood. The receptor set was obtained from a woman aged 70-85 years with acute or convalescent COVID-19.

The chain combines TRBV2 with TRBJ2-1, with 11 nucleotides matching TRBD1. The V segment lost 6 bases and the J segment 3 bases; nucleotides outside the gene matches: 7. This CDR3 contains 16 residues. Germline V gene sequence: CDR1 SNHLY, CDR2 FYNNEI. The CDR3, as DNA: TGTGCCAGCAGGCCTCTGGGGACAGGGGGCTACAATGAGCAGTTCTTC. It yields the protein CASRPLGTGGYNEQFF. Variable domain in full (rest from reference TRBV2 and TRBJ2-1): EPEVTQTPSHQVTQMGQEVILRCVPISNHLYFYWYRQILGQKVEFLVSFYNNEISEKSEIFDDQFSVERPDGSNFTLKIRSTKLEDSAMYFCASRPLGTGGYNEQFFGPGTRLTVL.

CDR3 amino acids: CASSLAGDYTEAFF. CDR3 nucleotides: TGCGCCAGCAGCTTGGCAGGGGATTACACTGAAGCTTTCTTT. This chain links TRBV5-1 with TRBJ1-1, with a tentative D call TRBD1 (6 bases). Germline CDR1 is SGHRS and CDR2 is YFSETQ. V was clipped by 0 bases and J by 3 bases, with 9 bases between them. The CDR3 spans 14 residues. Full variable domain (rest looked up from reference TRBV5-1 and TRBJ1-1): KAGVTQTPRYLIKTRGQQVTLSCSPISGHRSVSWYQQTPGQGLQFLFEYFSETQRNKGNFPGRFSGRQFSNSRSEMNVSTLELGDSALYLCASSLAGDYTEAFFGQGTRLTVV.

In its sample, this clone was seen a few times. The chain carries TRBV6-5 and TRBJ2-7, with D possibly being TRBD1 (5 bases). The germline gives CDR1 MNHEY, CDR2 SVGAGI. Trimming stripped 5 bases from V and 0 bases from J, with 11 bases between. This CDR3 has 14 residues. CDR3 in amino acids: CASSRPGYSYEQYF. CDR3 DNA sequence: TGTGCCAGCAGTCGTCCAGGGTACTCCTACGAGCAGTACTTC.

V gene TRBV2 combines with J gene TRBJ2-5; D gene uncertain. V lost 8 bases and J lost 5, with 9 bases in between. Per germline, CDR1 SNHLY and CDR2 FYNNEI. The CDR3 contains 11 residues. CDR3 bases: TGTGCCAGCGCGGCCGCGGAGACCCAGTACTTC. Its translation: CASAAAETQYF.

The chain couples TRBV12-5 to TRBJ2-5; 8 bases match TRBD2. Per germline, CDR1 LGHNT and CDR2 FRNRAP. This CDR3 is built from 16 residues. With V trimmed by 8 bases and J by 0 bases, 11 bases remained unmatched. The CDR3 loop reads CASSRGEGMYQETQYF. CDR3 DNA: TGTGCTAGTTCGCGGGGGGAGGGGATGTACCAAGAGACCCAGTACTTC.

The DNA for the CDR3 is TGTGCTAGTGGTACGGGACAGGGGATAGTGGAGACCCAGTACTTC. Its translation is CASGTGQGIVETQYF. The chain is built from TRBV12-5 and TRBJ2-5; 10 bases are a match to TRBD1. Germline CDR1 and CDR2: LGHNT and FRNRAP. CDR3 size: 15 residues. The ends lost 5 bases at V and 5 bases at J; junction bases unmatched: 8.

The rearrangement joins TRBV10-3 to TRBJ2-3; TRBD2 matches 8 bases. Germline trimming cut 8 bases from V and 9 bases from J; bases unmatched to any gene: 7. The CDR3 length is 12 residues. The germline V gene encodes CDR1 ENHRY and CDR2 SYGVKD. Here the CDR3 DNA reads TGTGCCATCGGGGGAATAGCGGGAACGCAGTATTTT. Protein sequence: CAIGGIAGTQYF.

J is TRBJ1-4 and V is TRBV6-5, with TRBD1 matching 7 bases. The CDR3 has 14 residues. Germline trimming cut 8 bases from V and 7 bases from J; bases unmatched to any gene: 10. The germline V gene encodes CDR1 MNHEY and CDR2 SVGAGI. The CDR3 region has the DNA TGTGCCAGCCTTAACAGGGGTCGCTTTGAAAAACTGTTTTTT. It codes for CASLNRGRFEKLFF.

CDR3 in amino acids: CASGAGGPYEQYF. In nucleotides, the CDR3 is TGTGCCAGCGGGGCGGGGGGGCCCTACGAGCAGTACTTC. This chain uses TRBV6-6 with TRBJ2-7, with 9 bases fitting TRBD2. Germline CDR1 reads MNHNY; CDR2 reads SVGAGI (reference sequence). After removal of 8 bases from V and 2 bases from J, the junction contained 4 bases not matched to a gene. This CDR3 is 13 amino acids long.

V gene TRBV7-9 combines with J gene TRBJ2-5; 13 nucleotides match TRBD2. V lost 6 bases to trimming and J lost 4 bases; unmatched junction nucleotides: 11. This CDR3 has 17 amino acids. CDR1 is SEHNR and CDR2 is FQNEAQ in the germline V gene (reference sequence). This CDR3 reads CASSNPRTSGSGETQYF. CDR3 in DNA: TGTGCCAGCAGTAACCCGAGGACTAGCGGGAGTGGAGAGACCCAGTACTTC.

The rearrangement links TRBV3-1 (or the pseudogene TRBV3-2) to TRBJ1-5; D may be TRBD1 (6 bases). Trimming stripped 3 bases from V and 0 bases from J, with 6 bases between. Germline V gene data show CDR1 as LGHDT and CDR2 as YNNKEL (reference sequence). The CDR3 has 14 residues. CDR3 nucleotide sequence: TGTGCCAGCAGCCAGGGACATAGCAATCAGCCCCAGCATTTT. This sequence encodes CASSQGHSNQPQHF.

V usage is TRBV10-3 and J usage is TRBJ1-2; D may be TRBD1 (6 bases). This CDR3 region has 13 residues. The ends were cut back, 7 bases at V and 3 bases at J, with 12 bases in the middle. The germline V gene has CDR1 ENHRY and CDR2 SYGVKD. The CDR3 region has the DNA TGTGCCATCACCTCCAACAGGGACTATGGCTACACCTTC. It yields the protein CAITSNRDYGYTF.

The CDR3 bases are TGTGCCACCGGCTCGGGACTAGCAGGAGTCGAGGAGCTGTTTTTT. Amino acids: CATGSGLAGVEELFF. This sequence joins TRBV10-3 and TRBJ2-2; 9 positions agree with TRBD2. Germline CDR1 is ENHRY and CDR2 is SYGVKD. V lost 10 bases, J lost 10 bases, and 16 bases stayed unmatched. The CDR3 is 15 residues long.

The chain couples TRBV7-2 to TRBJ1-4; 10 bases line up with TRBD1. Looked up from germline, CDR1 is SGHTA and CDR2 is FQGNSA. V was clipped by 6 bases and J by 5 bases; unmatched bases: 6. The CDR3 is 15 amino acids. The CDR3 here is CASRRGQGGNEKLFF. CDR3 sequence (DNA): TGTGCCAGCAGAAGAGGACAGGGGGGGAATGAAAAACTGTTTTTT.

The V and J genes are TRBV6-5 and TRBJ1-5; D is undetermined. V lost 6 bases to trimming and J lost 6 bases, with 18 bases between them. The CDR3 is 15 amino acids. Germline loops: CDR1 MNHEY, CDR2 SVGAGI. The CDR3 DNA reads TGTGCCAGCAGACCCCGGGGAGAAAACCGTCAGCCCCAGCATTTT. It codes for CASRPRGENRQPQHF.

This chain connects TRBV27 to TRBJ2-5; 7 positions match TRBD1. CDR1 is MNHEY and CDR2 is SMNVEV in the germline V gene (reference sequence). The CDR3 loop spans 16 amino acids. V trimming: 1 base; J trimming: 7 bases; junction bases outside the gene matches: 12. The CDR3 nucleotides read TGTGCCAGCAGTTTATGGGACAGAGGGGCGGTGGGGACCCAGTACTTC. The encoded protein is CASSLWDRGAVGTQYF.

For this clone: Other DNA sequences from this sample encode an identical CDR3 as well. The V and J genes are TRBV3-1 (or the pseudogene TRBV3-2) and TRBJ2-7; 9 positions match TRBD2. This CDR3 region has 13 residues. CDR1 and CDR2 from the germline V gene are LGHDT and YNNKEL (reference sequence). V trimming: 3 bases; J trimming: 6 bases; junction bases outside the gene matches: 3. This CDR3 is CASSQRGGSEQYF. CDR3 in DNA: TGTGCCAGCAGCCAGCGGGGGGGGAGCGAGCAGTACTTC.

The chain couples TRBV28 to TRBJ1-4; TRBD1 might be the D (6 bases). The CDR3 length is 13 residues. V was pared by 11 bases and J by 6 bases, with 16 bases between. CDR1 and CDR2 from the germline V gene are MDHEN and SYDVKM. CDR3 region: CAVGAGADEKLFF. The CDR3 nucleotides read TGTGCCGTTGGGGCAGGGGCCGATGAAAAACTGTTTTTT.

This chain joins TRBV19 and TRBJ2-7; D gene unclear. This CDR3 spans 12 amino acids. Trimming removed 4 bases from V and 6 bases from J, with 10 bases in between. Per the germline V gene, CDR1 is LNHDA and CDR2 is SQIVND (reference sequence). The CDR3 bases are TGTGCCAGTAGTAACCGGAGACTCGAGCAGTACTTC. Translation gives CASSNRRLEQYF.

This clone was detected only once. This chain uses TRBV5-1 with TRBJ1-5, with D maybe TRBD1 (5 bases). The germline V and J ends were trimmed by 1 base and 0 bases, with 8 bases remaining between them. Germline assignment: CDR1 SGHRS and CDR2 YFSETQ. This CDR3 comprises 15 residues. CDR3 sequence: CASSLLGDSNQPQHF. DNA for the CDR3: TGCGCCAGCAGCTTGCTAGGGGATAGCAATCAGCCCCAGCATTTT.

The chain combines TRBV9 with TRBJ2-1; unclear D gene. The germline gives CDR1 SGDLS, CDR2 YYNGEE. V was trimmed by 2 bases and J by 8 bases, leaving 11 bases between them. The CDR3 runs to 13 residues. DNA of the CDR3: TGTGCCAGCAGCGTGCGGCCCCTCGATGAGCAGTTCTTC. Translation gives CASSVRPLDEQFF.

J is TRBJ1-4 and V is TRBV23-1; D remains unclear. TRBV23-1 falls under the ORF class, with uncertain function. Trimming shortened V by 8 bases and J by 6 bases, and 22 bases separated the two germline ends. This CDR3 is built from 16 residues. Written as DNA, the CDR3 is TGCGCCAGCGCTATGCGTTCCGCCGGGAGGGATGAAAAACTGTTTTTT. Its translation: CASAMRSAGRDEKLFF.

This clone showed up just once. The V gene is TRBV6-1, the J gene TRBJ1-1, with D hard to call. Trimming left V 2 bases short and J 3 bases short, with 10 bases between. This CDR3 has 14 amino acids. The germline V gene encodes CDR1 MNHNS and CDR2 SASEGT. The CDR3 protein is CASSEPGRDTEAFF. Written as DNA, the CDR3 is TGTGCCAGCAGTGAACCCGGCCGGGACACTGAAGCTTTCTTT.

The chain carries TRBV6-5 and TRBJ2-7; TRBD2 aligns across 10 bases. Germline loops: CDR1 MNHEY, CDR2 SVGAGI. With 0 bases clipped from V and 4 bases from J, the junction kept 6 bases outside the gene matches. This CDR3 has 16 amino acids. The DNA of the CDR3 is TGTGCCAGCAGTTACTCGACTCAGCGGGGGGGGTACGAGCAGTACTTC. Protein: CASSYSTQRGGYEQYF.